One T cell receptor beta chain is described in this entry. This specimen comes from a study of CXCR3-negative and CXCR3-positive naive CD8 T cells. The CDR3 runs to 15 residues. CDR1 and CDR2 (germline): SGHTA, FQGNSA. Researchers prepared the TRB cDNA libraries using 5' RACE with UMI labels. TCRdb reprocessed the 5' RACE reads and reports one entry per CDR3 protein, with no DNA. This sample's table has 45,000 to 70,000 distinct CDR3 sequences. The rearrangement joins TRBV7-2 to TRBJ2-5; checking the TCRdb D call of TRBD2 is not possible without DNA. Sample: memory CD8+ T cells from blood. The TCR comes from a human donor in good health. Some clones in this sample may be carry-over from other donors' samples. The chain's CDR3 is CASSLQRGEQETQYF.